This T cell receptor (beta chain) appears in the sequencing data of a study of shared clonotypes between healthy human individuals. Comments on this clone: The antigen is undetermined.

This CDR3 has 14 residues. Germline trimming cut 0 bases from V and 6 bases from J; bases unmatched to any gene: 5. Germline loops: CDR1 SGHRS, CDR2 YFSETQ. Each subset's genomic DNA was split evenly across several immunoSEQ plates. TCRdb keeps only in-frame clones here, not all; method: immunoSEQ multiplex PCR. The sample lists over a million clones; around 78% were seen once. Study-wide findings and caveats: Sharing across four donors was highest in naive CD4 (approximately 5%) and lowest in memory CD8 (0.4%).

The sequenced sample was memory CD4+ T cells from PBMCs. The subset here: CD45RA-negative fraction. The V and J genes are TRBV5-1 and TRBJ1-1; 7 positions agree with TRBD1. The TCR sequence derives from a man younger than 35 in good health. Some clones in this sample may be carry-over from other donors' samples. The CDR3 is CASSLGGTVAEAFF. The CDR3 nucleotides are TGCGCCAGCAGCTTGGGTGGGACAGTCGCTGAAGCTTTCTTT.